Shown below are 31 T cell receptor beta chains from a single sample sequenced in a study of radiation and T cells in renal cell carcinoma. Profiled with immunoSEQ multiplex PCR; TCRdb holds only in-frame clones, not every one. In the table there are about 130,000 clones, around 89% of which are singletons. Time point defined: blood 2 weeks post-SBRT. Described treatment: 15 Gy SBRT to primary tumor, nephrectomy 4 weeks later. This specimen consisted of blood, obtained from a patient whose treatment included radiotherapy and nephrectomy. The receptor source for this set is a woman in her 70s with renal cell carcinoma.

The CDR3: CASSYYPPPAEQYF. For the CDR3, the DNA is TGTGCCAGCAGTTACTACCCCCCCCCAGCTGAGCAGTACTTC. J is TRBJ2-7 and V is TRBV6-5; D gene uncertain. Deletions cut 1 base from V and 7 bases from J, with 14 bases between. The germline V gene has CDR1 MNHEY and CDR2 SVGAGI. The CDR3 loop spans 14 amino acids.

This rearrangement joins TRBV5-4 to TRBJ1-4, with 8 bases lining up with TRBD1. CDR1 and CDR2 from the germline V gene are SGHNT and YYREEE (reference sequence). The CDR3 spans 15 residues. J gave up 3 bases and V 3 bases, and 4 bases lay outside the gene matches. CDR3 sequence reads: CASSSDRGANEKLFF. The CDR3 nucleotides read TGTGCCAGCAGCTCCGACAGGGGTGCTAATGAAAAACTGTTTTTT.

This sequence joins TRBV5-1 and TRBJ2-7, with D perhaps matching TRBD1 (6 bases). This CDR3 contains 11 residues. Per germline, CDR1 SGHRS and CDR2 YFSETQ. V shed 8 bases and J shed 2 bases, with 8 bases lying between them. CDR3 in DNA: TGCGCCAGTCGGACAGCCTACGAGCAGTACTTC. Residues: CASRTAYEQYF.

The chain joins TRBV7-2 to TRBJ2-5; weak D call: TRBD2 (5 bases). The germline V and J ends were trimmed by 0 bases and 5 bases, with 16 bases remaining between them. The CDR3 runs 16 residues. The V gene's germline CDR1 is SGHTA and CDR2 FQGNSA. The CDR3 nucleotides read TGTGCCAGCAGCTTAGCGATTTCCGGGCGGAGGGAGACCCAGTACTTC. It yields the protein CASSLAISGRRETQYF.

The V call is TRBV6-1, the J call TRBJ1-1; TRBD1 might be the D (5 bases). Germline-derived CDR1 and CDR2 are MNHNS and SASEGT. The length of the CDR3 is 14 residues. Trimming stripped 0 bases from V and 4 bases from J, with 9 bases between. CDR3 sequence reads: CASSEAWGITEAFF. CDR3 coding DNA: TGTGCCAGCAGTGAAGCATGGGGGATCACTGAAGCTTTCTTT.

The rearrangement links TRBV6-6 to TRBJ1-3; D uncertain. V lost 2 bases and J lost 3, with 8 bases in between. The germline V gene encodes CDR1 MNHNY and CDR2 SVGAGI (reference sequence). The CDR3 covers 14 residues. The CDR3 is CASSYAGDGNTIYF. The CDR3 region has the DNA TGTGCCAGCAGTTACGCCGGGGATGGAAACACCATATATTTT.

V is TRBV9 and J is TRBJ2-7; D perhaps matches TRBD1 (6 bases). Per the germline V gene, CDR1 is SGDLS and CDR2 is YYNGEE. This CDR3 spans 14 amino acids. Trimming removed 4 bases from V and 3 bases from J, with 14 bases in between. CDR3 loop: CASSPGTLNYEQYF. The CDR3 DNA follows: TGTGCCAGCAGCCCTGGGACACTTAACTACGAGCAGTACTTC.

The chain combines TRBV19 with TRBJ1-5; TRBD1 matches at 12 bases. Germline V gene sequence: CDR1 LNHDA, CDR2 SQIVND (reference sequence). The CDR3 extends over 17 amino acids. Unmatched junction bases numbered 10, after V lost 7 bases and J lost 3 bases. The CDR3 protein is CASTQTPGQGANQPQHF. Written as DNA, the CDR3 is TGTGCCAGTACCCAGACCCCGGGACAGGGGGCCAATCAGCCCCAGCATTTT.

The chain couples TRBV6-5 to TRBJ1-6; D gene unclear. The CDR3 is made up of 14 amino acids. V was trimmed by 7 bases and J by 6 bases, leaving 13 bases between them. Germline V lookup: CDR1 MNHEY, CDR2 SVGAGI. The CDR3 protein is CASTTRLANSPLHF. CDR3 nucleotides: TGTGCCAGCACCACTCGATTAGCTAATTCACCCCTCCACTTT.

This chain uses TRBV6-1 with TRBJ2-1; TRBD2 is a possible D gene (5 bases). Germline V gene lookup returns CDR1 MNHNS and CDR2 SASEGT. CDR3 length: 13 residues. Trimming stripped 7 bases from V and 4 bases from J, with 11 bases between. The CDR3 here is CASTPGVYNEQFF. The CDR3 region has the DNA TGTGCCAGCACCCCCGGGGTTTACAATGAGCAGTTCTTC.

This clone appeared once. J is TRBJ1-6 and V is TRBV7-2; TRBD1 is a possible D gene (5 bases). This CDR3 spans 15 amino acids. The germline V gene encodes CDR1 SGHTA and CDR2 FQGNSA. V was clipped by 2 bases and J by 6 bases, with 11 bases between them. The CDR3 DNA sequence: TGTGCCAGCAGCTTATTTGACAGACTTAATTCACCCCTCCACTTT. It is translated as CASSLFDRLNSPLHF.

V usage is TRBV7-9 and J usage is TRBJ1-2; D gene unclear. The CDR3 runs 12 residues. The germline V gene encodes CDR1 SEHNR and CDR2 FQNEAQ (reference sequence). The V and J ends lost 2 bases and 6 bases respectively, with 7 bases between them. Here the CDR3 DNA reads TGTGCCAGCAGCTTAACAGCCAATGGCTACACCTTC. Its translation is CASSLTANGYTF. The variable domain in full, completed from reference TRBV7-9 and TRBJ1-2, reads DTGVSQNPRHKITKRGQNVTFRCDPISEHNRLYWYRQTLGQGPEFLTYFQNEAQLEKSRLLSDRFSAERPKGSFSTLEIQRTEQGDSAMYLCASSLTANGYTFGSGTRLTVV.

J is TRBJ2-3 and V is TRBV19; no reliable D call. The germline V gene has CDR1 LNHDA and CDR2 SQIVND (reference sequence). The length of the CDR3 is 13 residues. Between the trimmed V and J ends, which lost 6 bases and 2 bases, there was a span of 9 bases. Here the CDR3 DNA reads TGTGCCAGTAGAGACTTTAACACAGATACGCAGTATTTT. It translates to CASRDFNTDTQYF.

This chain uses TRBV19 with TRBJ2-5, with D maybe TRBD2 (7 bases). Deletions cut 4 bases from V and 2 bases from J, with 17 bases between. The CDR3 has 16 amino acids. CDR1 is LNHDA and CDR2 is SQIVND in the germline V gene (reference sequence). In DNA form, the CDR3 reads TGTGCCAGTAGTAACGGGAGGAGGGGGTTACAAGAGACCCAGTACTTC. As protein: CASSNGRRGLQETQYF.

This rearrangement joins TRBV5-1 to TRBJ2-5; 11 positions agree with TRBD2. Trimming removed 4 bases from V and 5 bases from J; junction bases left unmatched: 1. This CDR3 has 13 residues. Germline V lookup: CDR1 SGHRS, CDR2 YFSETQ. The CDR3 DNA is TGCGCCAGCAGCGTAGCGGGAGGGGAGACCCAGTACTTC. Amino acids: CASSVAGGETQYF. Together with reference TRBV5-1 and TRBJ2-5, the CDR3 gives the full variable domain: KAGVTQTPRYLIKTRGQQVTLSCSPISGHRSVSWYQQTPGQGLQFLFEYFSETQRNKGNFPGRFSGRQFSNSRSEMNVSTLELGDSALYLCASSVAGGETQYFGPGTRLLVL.

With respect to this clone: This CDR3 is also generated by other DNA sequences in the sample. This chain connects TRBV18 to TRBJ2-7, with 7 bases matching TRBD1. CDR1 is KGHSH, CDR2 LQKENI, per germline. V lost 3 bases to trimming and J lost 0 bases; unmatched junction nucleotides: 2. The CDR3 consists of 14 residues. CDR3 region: CASSPTGSSYEQYF. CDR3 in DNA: TGTGCCAGCTCACCGACAGGGAGCTCCTACGAGCAGTACTTC.

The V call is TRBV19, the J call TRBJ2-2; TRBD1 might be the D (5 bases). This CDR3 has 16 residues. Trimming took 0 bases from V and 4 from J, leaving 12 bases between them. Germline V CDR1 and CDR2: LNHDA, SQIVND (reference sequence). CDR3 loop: CASSIDPRAATGELFF. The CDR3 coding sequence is TGTGCCAGTAGTATAGATCCCAGGGCAGCCACCGGGGAGCTGTTTTTT.

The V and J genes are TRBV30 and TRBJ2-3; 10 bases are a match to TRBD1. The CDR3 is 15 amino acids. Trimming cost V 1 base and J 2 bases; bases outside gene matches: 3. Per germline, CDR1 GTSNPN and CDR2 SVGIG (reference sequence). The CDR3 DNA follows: TGTGCCTGGAGTGAGGGACAGGGGAACACAGATACGCAGTATTTT. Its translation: CAWSEGQGNTDTQYF.

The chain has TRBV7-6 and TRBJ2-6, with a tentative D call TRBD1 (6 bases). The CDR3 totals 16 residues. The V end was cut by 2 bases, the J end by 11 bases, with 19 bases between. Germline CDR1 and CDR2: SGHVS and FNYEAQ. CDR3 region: CASSLSPSGQRYVLTF. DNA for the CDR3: TGTGCCAGCAGCTTAAGCCCTTCCGGACAGCGCTACGTCCTGACTTTC.

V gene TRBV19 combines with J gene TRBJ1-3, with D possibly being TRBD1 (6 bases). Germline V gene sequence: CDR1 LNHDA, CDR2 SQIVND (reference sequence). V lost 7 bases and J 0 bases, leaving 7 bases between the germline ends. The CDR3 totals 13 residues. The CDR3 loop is CASMGASGNTIYF. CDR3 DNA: TGTGCCAGTATGGGGGCCTCTGGAAACACCATATATTTT.

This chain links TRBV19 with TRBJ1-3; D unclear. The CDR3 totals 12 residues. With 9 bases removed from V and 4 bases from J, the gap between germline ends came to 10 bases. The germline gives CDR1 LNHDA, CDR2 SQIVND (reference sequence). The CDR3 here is CASRGVGNTIYF. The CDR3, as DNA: TGTGCCAGCCGGGGTGTCGGAAACACCATATATTTT. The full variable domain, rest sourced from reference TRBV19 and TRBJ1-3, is DGGITQSPKYLFRKEGQNVTLSCEQNLNHDAMYWYRQDPGQGLRLIYYSQIVNDFQKGDIAEGYSVSREKKESFPLTVTSAQKNPTAFYLCASRGVGNTIYFGEGSWLTVV.

The CDR3 sequence is CSVANNLQGTGELFF. The CDR3, as DNA: TGCAGCGTCGCGAATAATCTACAGGGAACCGGGGAGCTGTTTTTT. The chain is built from TRBV29-1 and TRBJ2-2; weak D call: TRBD1 (6 bases). V was trimmed by 6 bases and J by 5 bases, leaving 19 bases between them. Germline V gene data show CDR1 as SQVTM and CDR2 as ANQGSEA. This CDR3 is 15 amino acids long.

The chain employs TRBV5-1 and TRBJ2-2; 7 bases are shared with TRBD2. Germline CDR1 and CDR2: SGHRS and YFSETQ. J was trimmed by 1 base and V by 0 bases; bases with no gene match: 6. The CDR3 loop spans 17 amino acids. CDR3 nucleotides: TGCGCCAGCAGCTTGGAAGTTGCTAGCGGGAACACCGGGGAGCTGTTTTTT. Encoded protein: CASSLEVASGNTGELFF.

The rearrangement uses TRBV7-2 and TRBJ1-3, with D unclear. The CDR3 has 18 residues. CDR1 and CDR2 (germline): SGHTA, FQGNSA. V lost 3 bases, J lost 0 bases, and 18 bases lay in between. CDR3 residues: CASSFAVKGPSSGNTIYF. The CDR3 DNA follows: TGTGCCAGCAGCTTCGCCGTGAAAGGGCCGAGCTCTGGAAACACCATATATTTT.

The CDR3, as DNA: TGTGCCAGCAGTCCGGACAGGGTCCATGGCTACACCTTC. Encoded protein: CASSPDRVHGYTF. This sequence joins TRBV6-6 and TRBJ1-2; 8 bases align to TRBD1. CDR3 length: 13 residues. The junction had 5 bases not matched to a gene; V was cut back by 5 bases and J by 6 bases. CDR1 and CDR2 from the germline V gene are MNHNY and SVGAGI (reference sequence).

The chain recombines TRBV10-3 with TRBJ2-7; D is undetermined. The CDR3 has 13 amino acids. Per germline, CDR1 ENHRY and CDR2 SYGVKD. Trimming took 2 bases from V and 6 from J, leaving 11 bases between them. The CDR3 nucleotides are TGTGCCATCAGTGAGGGTAAAGCCTCCGAGCAGTACTTC. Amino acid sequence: CAISEGKASEQYF.

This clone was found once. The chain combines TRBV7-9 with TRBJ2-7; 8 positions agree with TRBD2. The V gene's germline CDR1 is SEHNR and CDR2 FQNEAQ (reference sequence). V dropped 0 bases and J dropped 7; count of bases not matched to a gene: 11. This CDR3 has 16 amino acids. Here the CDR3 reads CASSLAGGAAAGEQYF. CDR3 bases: TGTGCCAGCAGCTTAGCCGGGGGGGCTGCGGCGGGTGAGCAGTACTTC. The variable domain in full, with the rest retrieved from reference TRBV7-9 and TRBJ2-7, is DTGVSQNPRHKITKRGQNVTFRCDPISEHNRLYWYRQTLGQGPEFLTYFQNEAQLEKSRLLSDRFSAERPKGSFSTLEIQRTEQGDSAMYLCASSLAGGAAAGEQYFGPGTRLTVT.

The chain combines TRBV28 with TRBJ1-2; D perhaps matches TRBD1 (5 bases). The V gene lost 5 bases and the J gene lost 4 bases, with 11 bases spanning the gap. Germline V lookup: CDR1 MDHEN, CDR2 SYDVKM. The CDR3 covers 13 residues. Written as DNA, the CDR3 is TGTGCCAGCAGTGGGGGACGGTTCTATGGCTACACCTTC. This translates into CASSGGRFYGYTF.

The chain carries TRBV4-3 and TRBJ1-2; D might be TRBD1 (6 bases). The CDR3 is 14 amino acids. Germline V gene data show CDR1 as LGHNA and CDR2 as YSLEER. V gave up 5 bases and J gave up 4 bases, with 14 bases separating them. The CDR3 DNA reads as TGCGCCAGCAGCTACCGAGGGGGGGGCTATGGCTACACCTTC. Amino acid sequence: CASSYRGGGYGYTF.

CDR3 DNA sequence: TGTGCCAGTAGAGGACTAGCGGGGAACACAGATACGCAGTATTTT. Amino acids: CASRGLAGNTDTQYF. The chain carries TRBV19 and TRBJ2-3; 12 bases are shared with TRBD2. The germline CDR1 and CDR2 sequences are LNHDA and SQIVND (reference sequence). The CDR3 extends over 15 amino acids. The V and J ends lost 6 bases and 2 bases, in that order; junction bases with no gene match: 3. Complete variable domain (other parts from reference TRBV19 and TRBJ2-3): DGGITQSPKYLFRKEGQNVTLSCEQNLNHDAMYWYRQDPGQGLRLIYYSQIVNDFQKGDIAEGYSVSREKKESFPLTVTSAQKNPTAFYLCASRGLAGNTDTQYFGPGTRLTVL.

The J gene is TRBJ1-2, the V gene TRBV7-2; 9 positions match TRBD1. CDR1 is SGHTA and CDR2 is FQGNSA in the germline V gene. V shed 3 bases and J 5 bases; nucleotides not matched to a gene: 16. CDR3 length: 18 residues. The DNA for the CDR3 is TGTGCCAGCAGCTTGGGACGGGACAGGGTAGAAGTTAATTATGGCTACACCTTC. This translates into CASSLGRDRVEVNYGYTF.